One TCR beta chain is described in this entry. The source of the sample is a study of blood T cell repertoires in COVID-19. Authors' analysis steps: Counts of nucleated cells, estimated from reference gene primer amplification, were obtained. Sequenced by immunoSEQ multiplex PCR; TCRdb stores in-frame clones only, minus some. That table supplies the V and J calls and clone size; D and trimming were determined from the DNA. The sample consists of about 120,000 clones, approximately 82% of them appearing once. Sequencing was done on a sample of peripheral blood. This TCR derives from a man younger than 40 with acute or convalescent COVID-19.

CDR3 protein: CASSLGTSGSTTDTQYF. The CDR3 bases are TGCGCCAGCAGCTTAGGGACTAGCGGGAGTACCACAGATACGCAGTATTTT. The chain joins TRBV5-1 to TRBJ2-3, with 14 positions matching TRBD2. V shed 2 bases and J 2 bases; nucleotides not matched to a gene: 4. The CDR3 is 17 residues long. The germline CDR1 and CDR2 sequences are SGHRS and YFSETQ.